The clone carrying this T cell receptor (beta chain) is deemed medium-sized. As yet, its antigen is unknown. TCRdb's table, derived via immunoSEQ multiplex PCR, lists solely in-frame clones and lacks some. The sample contains some 97,000 clones, 75% to 90% of which appear only once. The data stem from a study of OX40 agonist ivuxolimab in advanced cancers. Study background: Prior anti-PD-1, anti-PD-L1 or anti-CTLA-4 therapy was allowed; about 39% had some. Three dose-escalation patients had partial responses: one with hepatocellular carcinoma and two with cutaneous melanoma. Findings and limits, study-wide: There were, on average, more expanded clones in CD8+ T cells than in CD4+.

V shed 4 bases and J 7 bases; nucleotides not matched to a gene: 6. Germline V gene sequence: CDR1 SGHRS, CDR2 YFSETQ. This CDR3 has 14 amino acids. The sample was CD4+ or CD8+ T cells sorted from blood, taken in a trial of the OX40 agonist ivuxolimab. The chain links TRBV5-1 to TRBJ2-7; 12 bases are a match to TRBD1. The clonotype comes from an adult with an advanced solid tumor such as melanoma, head and neck, liver or kidney cancer. The CDR3 loop is CASSPGTGGVEQYF. For the CDR3, the DNA is TGCGCCAGCAGCCCCGGGACAGGGGGCGTAGAGCAGTACTTC. Full variable domain (remainder filled in from reference TRBV5-1 and TRBJ2-7): KAGVTQTPRYLIKTRGQQVTLSCSPISGHRSVSWYQQTPGQGLQFLFEYFSETQRNKGNFPGRFSGRQFSNSRSEMNVSTLELGDSALYLCASSPGTGGVEQYFGPGTRLTVT.